The present T cell receptor beta chain was sequenced within a study of sequential checkpoint blockade in melanoma. Study details: First-line arms were nivolumab then ipilimumab, or the reverse, randomized 1:1. DNA from 91 pretreatment tumor samples underwent TCRβ immunosequencing.

Treatment denoted: randomized to nivolumab then ipilimumab (arm A) or the reverse (arm B). This clone was observed a handful of times. Generated by immunoSEQ multiplex PCR, the TCRdb table keeps only in-frame clones and is missing some. The sample records 35,000 to 40,000 clones, roughly 32% being singletons. This CDR3 contains 12 residues. Germline-derived CDR1 and CDR2 are ENHRY and SYGVKD. V lost 0 bases to trimming and J lost 8 bases, with 7 bases between them. The TCR sequence derives from a human donor with melanoma. The sequencing here drew on tumor tissue (inferred from file names), taken from a patient given nivolumab and ipilimumab in sequence. The rearrangement links TRBV10-3 to TRBJ1-1, with D possibly TRBD1 on 5 matching bases. The CDR3 region has the DNA TGTGCCATCAGTGAGTCTGGGGGGGAAGCTTTCTTT. Translation gives CAISESGGEAFF.